The 29 T cell receptor beta chains below were found in one sample sequenced in a study of early T cells in non-severe SARS-CoV-2 infection. TCRdb re-called the 5' RACE reads with MiXCR, one entry per CDR3 protein. This table has some 71,000 distinct CDR3 sequences, approximately 10% appearing once. Sequencing used whole blood, obtained at baseline. The receptor source for this set is an adult who was a healthcare worker with PCR-confirmed SARS-CoV-2 infection or an uninfected control (not recorded which).

The chain employs TRBV12-3 or TRBV12-4 and TRBJ2-2; a weak D match, TRBD2 (6 bases). Trimming shortened V by 3 bases and J by 5 bases, and 16 bases separated the two germline ends. The CDR3 covers 16 residues. CDR3 in DNA: TGTGCCAGCAGTTTTGTCCCGGGAGTAGGAACCGGGGAGCTGTTTTTT. Translation: CASSFVPGVGTGELFF.

The chain recombines TRBV7-2 with TRBJ2-1; D possibly matches TRBD1 or TRBD2 (5 bases each). From germline, CDR1 is SGHTA and CDR2 FQGNSA. CDR3 length: 14 residues. V lost 5 bases and J 12 bases, leaving 20 bases between the germline ends. For the CDR3, the DNA is TGTGCCAGCAGCCCTGGGGTAGCGCGAAGGGGGCAGTTCTTC. As protein: CASSPGVARRGQFF.

This clonotype was detected a few times. The chain links TRBV30 to TRBJ1-1, with TRBD1 identical over 8 bases. The CDR3 has 14 residues. V was pared by 0 bases and J by 3 bases, with 3 bases of the junction left unmatched. Germline V gene lookup returns CDR1 GTSNPN and CDR2 SVGIG (reference sequence). The CDR3 DNA reads TGTGCCTGGAGTGTAAACAGGGGGTACACTGAAGCTTTCTTT. Its translation: CAWSVNRGYTEAFF.

The gene calls are TRBV20-1 and TRBJ2-7; 8 nucleotides line up with TRBD2. The CDR3 totals 13 residues. Trimming removed 1 base from V and 2 bases from J; junction bases left unmatched: 1. Germline V CDR1 and CDR2: DFQATT, SNEGSKA (reference sequence). CDR3 protein: CSARVGGAYEQYF. The CDR3 DNA reads as TGCAGTGCTAGAGTCGGGGGGGCCTACGAGCAGTACTTC.

Only a few counts were recorded for this clonotype. J is TRBJ1-4 and V is TRBV6-5; TRBD1 agrees at 10 bases. Germline lookup yields CDR1 MNHEY and CDR2 SVGAGI. This CDR3 comprises 16 residues. V shed 5 bases and J 7 bases; nucleotides not matched to a gene: 10. The CDR3 bases are TGTGCCAGCAGTCCGTCGCCGGGACAGGGGCCTGAAAAACTGTTTTTT. Protein: CASSPSPGQGPEKLFF.

This chain joins TRBV29-1 and TRBJ2-5, with TRBD1 matching 10 bases. This CDR3 contains 14 residues. V trimming: 5 bases; J trimming: 2 bases; junction bases outside the gene matches: 5. Germline assignment: CDR1 SQVTM and CDR2 ANQGSEA. The CDR3 bases are TGCAGCGTTTTGGACAGGGGGGGGCAAGAGACCCAGTACTTC. Translated, it gives CSVLDRGGQETQYF.

The chain uses TRBV6-6 and TRBJ2-3; TRBD2 aligns across 8 bases. Germline trimming cut 6 bases from V and 2 bases from J; bases unmatched to any gene: 7. The CDR3 sequence is 15 residues long. The V gene's germline CDR1 is MNHNY and CDR2 SVGAGI (reference sequence). The CDR3 spells CASRFKAGATDTQYF. The DNA of the CDR3 is TGTGCCAGCAGATTCAAAGCGGGGGCCACAGATACGCAGTATTTT.

This clonotype was picked up many times. The chain couples TRBV6-2 or TRBV6-3 to TRBJ1-1; no reliable D call. V was clipped by 7 bases and J by 2 bases, with 11 bases between them. The germline gives CDR1 MNHEY, CDR2 SVGEGT. The CDR3 length is 13 residues. CDR3 protein: CASTRPRNTEAFF. The CDR3 DNA is TGTGCCAGCACCAGACCCAGAAACACTGAAGCTTTCTTT.

This clonotype was recorded at least ten times. This chain joins TRBV12-3 or TRBV12-4 and TRBJ1-3; a possible D gene is TRBD1 (5 bases). The CDR3 runs to 13 residues. V shed 6 bases and J shed 6 bases, with 12 bases lying between them. The CDR3: CASRFSRENTIYF. The CDR3 DNA sequence: TGTGCCAGCAGATTTTCCAGGGAAAACACCATATATTTT.

Sample share makes this clonotype medium-sized (0.01 to 0.1%). The chain combines TRBV5-5 with TRBJ1-5; the match to TRBD1 covers 9 bases. V was pared by 4 bases and J by 4 bases, with 3 bases of the junction left unmatched. In germline, CDR1 is SGHKS, CDR2 YYEKEE (reference sequence). The CDR3 contains 14 residues. This CDR3 is CASSLTGGNQPQHF. In DNA form, the CDR3 reads TGTGCCAGCAGCCTGACAGGGGGTAATCAGCCCCAGCATTTT. Drawing the rest from reference TRBV5-5 and TRBJ1-5, the complete variable domain is DAGVTQSPTHLIKTRGQQVTLRCSPISGHKSVSWYQQVLGQGPQFIFQYYEKEERGRGNFPDRFSARQFPNYSSELNVNALLLGDSALYLCASSLTGGNQPQHFGDGTRLSIL.

The V call is TRBV19, the J call TRBJ1-2, with D perhaps matching TRBD1 (5 bases). Trimming pared 7 bases from V and 2 bases from J, leaving 14 bases between. The CDR3 is 14 amino acids. Germline values: CDR1 LNHDA, CDR2 SQIVND (reference sequence). CDR3 sequence reads: CASTTPGGNYGYTF. CDR3 DNA sequence: TGTGCCAGTACTACCCCCGGGGGAAACTATGGCTACACCTTC.

This clonotype was recorded many times. The chain employs TRBV6-6 and TRBJ1-5; 9 bases align to TRBD1. Germline assignment: CDR1 MNHNY and CDR2 SVGAGI (reference sequence). J gave up 4 bases and V 2 bases, and 12 bases lay outside the gene matches. The CDR3 runs 18 residues. CDR3 nucleotide sequence: TGTGCCAGCAGTTACCGAACGGCCGGGACAGGGCTGAATCAGCCCCAGCATTTT. It codes for CASSYRTAGTGLNQPQHF.

This clonotype was found a few times. This rearrangement joins TRBV29-1 to TRBJ2-3, with a tentative D call TRBD2 (6 bases). The CDR3 has 12 residues. The germline V gene encodes CDR1 SQVTM and CDR2 ANQGSEA. CDR3 nucleotide sequence: TGCGGAGGGGCGGTAGCGGTGGACTCGCAGTATTTT. Residues: CGGAVAVDSQYF.

The J gene is TRBJ2-3, the V gene TRBV6-2 or TRBV6-3; no definite D call. CDR1 and CDR2 from the germline V gene are MNHEY and SVGEGT. The V end was cut by 7 bases, the J end by 2 bases, with 10 bases between. This CDR3 contains 13 residues. CDR3 sequence reads: CASTSVPTDTQYF. CDR3 nucleotides: TGTGCCAGCACTTCCGTCCCCACAGATACGCAGTATTTT.

This clonotype has a count of ten or more. One end of the junction varies from germline; a read error may be responsible. The chain employs TRBV7-7 and TRBJ2-5; 8 bases line up with TRBD1. The V gene's germline CDR1 is SSHAT and CDR2 FNYEAQ (reference sequence). The CDR3 runs to 16 residues. The CDR3 is CASSLTGTGHQETQYF. The CDR3 nucleotides are TGTGCTAGCAGCTTAACCGGGACAGGCCACCAAGAGACCCAGTACTTC.

This clonotype showed up many times. The CDR3 bases are TGCGCCAGCAGCCAACACCGAGGCACCGGGGAGCTGTTTTTT. Translation gives CASSQHRGTGELFF. The chain has TRBV4-1 and TRBJ2-2; D not certain. V was clipped by 2 bases and J by 4 bases, with 8 bases between them. CDR3 length: 14 amino acids. In germline, CDR1 is MGHRA, CDR2 YSYEKL.

The chain is built from TRBV30 and TRBJ2-7; tentatively, D is TRBD1 (5 bases). Trimming cost V 7 bases and J 4 bases, with 11 bases left between them. In germline, CDR1 is GTSNPN, CDR2 SVGIG (reference sequence). This CDR3 spans 11 amino acids. The CDR3 coding sequence is TGTGCCTCGACGGCAGGGTACGAGCAGTACTTC. As protein: CASTAGYEQYF.

The table lists this clonotype with many counts. The chain has TRBV5-1 and TRBJ2-7; the match to TRBD1 covers 9 bases. J was trimmed by 4 bases and V by 7 bases; bases with no gene match: 6. The CDR3 contains 13 residues. Germline V lookup: CDR1 SGHRS, CDR2 YFSETQ. Written as DNA, the CDR3 is TGCGCCAGCGGCGGGACAGGGCTTTACGAGCAGTACTTC. This codes for CASGGTGLYEQYF. The full variable domain, in which reference TRBV5-1 and TRBJ2-7 provide the parts outside the CDR3, is KAGVTQTPRYLIKTRGQQVTLSCSPISGHRSVSWYQQTPGQGLQFLFEYFSETQRNKGNFPGRFSGRQFSNSRSEMNVSTLELGDSALYLCASGGTGLYEQYFGPGTRLTVT.

The chain joins TRBV12-3 or TRBV12-4 to TRBJ2-2; 8 bases map to TRBD2. The length of the CDR3 is 15 residues. V dropped 3 bases and J dropped 2; count of bases not matched to a gene: 2. The CDR3 region is CASSLSGGNTGELFF. The CDR3 nucleotides are TGTGCCAGCAGTTTGAGCGGGGGAAACACCGGGGAGCTGTTTTTT.

This clonotype was seen ten or more times. J is TRBJ2-7 and V is TRBV4-1; the D gene is possibly TRBD2 (5 bases). Trimming removed 0 bases from V and 4 bases from J, with 13 bases in between. Germline loops: CDR1 MGHRA, CDR2 YSYEKL. The CDR3 contains 15 residues. CDR3 coding DNA: TGCGCCAGCAGCCAAGATGAGGGCAATATGTACGAGCAGTACTTC. It translates to CASSQDEGNMYEQYF.

There are many counts of this clonotype. V usage is TRBV14 and J usage is TRBJ2-1; a possible D gene is TRBD2 (5 bases). The V end was cut by 0 bases, the J end by 9 bases, with 18 bases between. CDR1 and CDR2 (germline): SGHDN, FVKESK. The CDR3 sequence is 16 residues long. The CDR3 here is CASSQDEGGRFFEQFF. CDR3 DNA sequence: TGTGCCAGCAGCCAAGATGAAGGAGGCCGATTTTTTGAGCAGTTCTTC.

The J gene is TRBJ1-3, the V gene TRBV11-3; D is undetermined. The CDR3 loop spans 12 amino acids. Germline loops: CDR1 SGHNT, CDR2 YENEEA. V was trimmed by 8 bases and J by 6 bases, leaving 11 bases between them. In DNA, the CDR3 is TGTGCCAGCGGACGAGCTGAAAACACCATATATTTT. This codes for CASGRAENTIYF.

This clonotype has more than one count but fewer than ten. The chain recombines TRBV5-1 with TRBJ1-2, with D unresolved. The CDR3 is made up of 15 amino acids. Germline V CDR1 and CDR2: SGHRS, YFSETQ. Trimming cost V 0 bases and J 4 bases, with 13 bases left between them. CDR3 in amino acids: CASSLESRLGYGYTF. CDR3 coding DNA: TGCGCCAGCAGCTTGGAGAGCCGACTGGGCTATGGCTACACCTTC. Drawing the rest from reference TRBV5-1 and TRBJ1-2, the complete variable domain is KAGVTQTPRYLIKTRGQQVTLSCSPISGHRSVSWYQQTPGQGLQFLFEYFSETQRNKGNFPGRFSGRQFSNSRSEMNVSTLELGDSALYLCASSLESRLGYGYTFGSGTRLTVV.

This clonotype was observed many times. The chain joins TRBV30 to TRBJ2-2; D gene uncertain. CDR1 is GTSNPN, CDR2 SVGIG, per germline (reference sequence). CDR3 length equals 11 residues. Trimming pared 3 bases from V and 4 bases from J, leaving 3 bases between. CDR3 sequence (DNA): TGTGCCTGGAGCAGCACCGGGGAGCTGTTTTTT. Its protein product is CAWSSTGELFF.

This clonotype was found many times. V and J are TRBV7-6 and TRBJ2-2; D is unresolved. The germline gives CDR1 SGHVS, CDR2 FNYEAQ. V was pared by 1 base and J by 5 bases, with 11 bases between. The CDR3 has 15 amino acids. The CDR3 DNA follows: TGTGCCAGCAGCTTAGATATAGGGTTAACCGGGGAGCTGTTTTTT. This translates into CASSLDIGLTGELFF.

At least ten counts were recorded for this clonotype. V is TRBV6-1 and J is TRBJ2-1, with D perhaps TRBD2 (6 bases). V lost 10 bases and J 8 bases, leaving 15 bases between the germline ends. Per the germline V gene, CDR1 is MNHNS and CDR2 is SASEGT. The CDR3 is 12 residues long. Here the CDR3 reads CAIRTIYYEQFF. DNA for the CDR3: TGTGCCATCCGGACTATTTACTATGAGCAGTTCTTC.

This clonotype has ten or more counts. This chain joins TRBV4-3 and TRBJ1-4; TRBD1 might be the D (5 bases). V dropped 0 bases and J dropped 6 bases, with 14 bases sitting between them. Germline values: CDR1 LGHNA, CDR2 YSLEER. The CDR3 is 16 residues long. The CDR3, as DNA: TGCGCCAGCAGCCAAGATGGGGCAGGGCGGGATGAAAAACTGTTTTTT. Translating it yields CASSQDGAGRDEKLFF.

This clonotype was seen many times. The chain employs TRBV4-1 and TRBJ2-3; possible D gene TRBD1, 6 bases. The CDR3 totals 17 residues. Trimming took off 1 base at V and 2 bases at J, with 16 bases between the two ends. Germline V gene lookup returns CDR1 MGHRA and CDR2 YSYEKL. For the CDR3, the DNA is TGCGCCAGCAGCCAAGTCGGTCGGGACAAATACACAGATACGCAGTATTTT. Its protein is CASSQVGRDKYTDTQYF.

This clonotype was detected ten times or more. The rearrangement uses TRBV20-1 and TRBJ2-7, with 9 nucleotides matching TRBD2. In germline, CDR1 is DFQATT, CDR2 SNEGSKA (reference sequence). V lost 4 bases, J lost 6 bases, and 7 bases stayed unmatched. The length of the CDR3 is 13 residues. CDR3 loop: CSATAGGSIEQYF. The CDR3 DNA follows: TGCAGTGCTACCGCGGGGGGGTCCATCGAGCAGTACTTC.